Presented here are 30 T cell receptor beta chains from one specimen sequenced in a study of a mutant IDH1 vaccine in newly diagnosed glioma. Described time point: baseline, week 1 (first vaccination visit). Treatment described: pre-vaccination baseline after standard-of-care therapy. Profiled with immunoSEQ multiplex PCR; TCRdb holds only in-frame clones, not every one. Here the sample spans 80,000 to 100,000 clones, roughly 82% being singletons. The sample in question was PBMCs, obtained from a glioma patient treated with radiotherapy, temozolomide or both. These receptors came from a middle-aged man with glioma. Some clones in this sample may be carry-over from other donors' samples.

The chain is built from TRBV18 and TRBJ1-3; D is ambiguous. This CDR3 is 15 amino acids long. From germline, CDR1 is KGHSH and CDR2 LQKENI. V shed 3 bases and J shed 1 base, with 10 bases lying between them. The CDR3: CASSPGRQSGNTIYF. The CDR3, as DNA: TGTGCCAGCTCACCCGGACGGCAGTCTGGAAACACCATATATTTT.

The chain uses TRBV11-2 and TRBJ1-1; perhaps TRBD1 as D (5 bases). CDR3 length: 13 residues. V was clipped by 3 bases and J by 7 bases, with 12 bases between them. CDR1 is SGHAT and CDR2 is FQNNGV in the germline V gene. The CDR3 protein is CASSLVGAYEAFF. The CDR3, as DNA: TGTGCCAGCAGCTTGGTAGGGGCCTATGAAGCTTTCTTT. Looking up the rest from reference TRBV11-2 and TRBJ1-1 gives the full variable domain: EAGVAQSPRYKIIEKRQSVAFWCNPISGHATLYWYQQILGQGPKLLIQFQNNGVVDDSQLPKDRFSAERLKGVDSTLKIQPAKLEDSAVYLCASSLVGAYEAFFGQGTRLTVV.

The genes are TRBV10-2 and TRBJ2-2; D is unresolved. V was shortened by 10 bases and J by 7 bases, with 7 bases between the two germline ends. This CDR3 region has 10 residues. CDR1 WSHSY and CDR2 SAAADI come from the germline V gene. CDR3 sequence (DNA): TGCGCCACCCTCCTCGGGGAGCTGTTTTTT. It codes for CATLLGELFF.

V gene TRBV5-1 combines with J gene TRBJ2-7, with unresolved D. Germline values: CDR1 SGHRS, CDR2 YFSETQ. This CDR3 is built from 14 residues. V gave up 0 bases and J gave up 0 bases, with 7 bases separating them. This chain's CDR3 is CASSLEQFSYEQYF. The DNA of the CDR3 is TGCGCCAGCAGCTTGGAACAGTTCTCCTACGAGCAGTACTTC.

The chain recombines TRBV10-3 with TRBJ1-1, with 8 bases identical to TRBD1. Germline V gene lookup returns CDR1 ENHRY and CDR2 SYGVKD. There are 13 residues in the CDR3. Losses at the gene ends were 6 bases for V and 4 bases for J; bases not matched to a gene: 4. CDR3 protein: CAIRDGQGTEAFF. The CDR3 DNA is TGTGCCATCAGGGACGGACAGGGCACTGAAGCTTTCTTT.

In this sample, this clone turned up a few times. The chain links TRBV5-8 to TRBJ1-2; TRBD1 is a possible D gene (5 bases). The CDR3 runs 14 residues. The V end was cut by 3 bases, the J end by 0 bases, with 9 bases between. CDR1 is SGHTS, CDR2 YDEGEE, per germline. The CDR3 sequence: CASSSGGANYGYTF. Written as DNA, the CDR3 is TGTGCCAGCAGCTCTGGGGGGGCTAACTATGGCTACACCTTC.

This chain joins TRBV4-2 and TRBJ2-1, with 15 bases matching TRBD2. Germline lookup yields CDR1 LGHNA and CDR2 YNFKEQ. The length of the CDR3 is 19 residues. J gave up 1 base and V 2 bases, and 6 bases lay outside the gene matches. CDR3 loop: CASSQQPGTSGGSYNEQFF. Here the CDR3 DNA reads TGTGCCAGCAGCCAACAACCCGGGACTAGCGGGGGGTCCTACAATGAGCAGTTCTTC.

V is TRBV10-1 and J is TRBJ1-4, with no clear D. Trimming pared 4 bases from V and 8 bases from J, leaving 11 bases between. Germline V CDR1 and CDR2: WNHNN, SYGVQD (reference sequence). CDR3 size: 13 residues. The CDR3 region is CASSAALGEKLFF. CDR3 in DNA: TGCGCCAGCAGTGCGGCCCTCGGAGAAAAACTGTTTTTT.

V and J are TRBV5-6 and TRBJ1-5, with D possibly being TRBD1 (6 bases). CDR3 length: 16 residues. V was shortened by 5 bases and J by 1 base, with 16 bases between the two germline ends. In germline, CDR1 is SGHDT, CDR2 YYEEEE. The CDR3 loop is CASSLTGSGSNQPQHF. The CDR3 DNA sequence: TGTGCCAGCAGTTTAACAGGGTCAGGGAGCAATCAGCCCCAGCATTTT. Based on the CDR3 plus reference TRBV5-6 and TRBJ1-5, the full variable domain is DAGVTQSPTHLIKTRGQQVTLRCSPKSGHDTVSWYQQALGQGPQFIFQYYEEEERQRGNFPDRFSGHQFPNYSSELNVNALLLGDSALYLCASSLTGSGSNQPQHFGDGTRLSIL.

J is TRBJ1-2 and V is TRBV29-1, with D perhaps matching TRBD1 (6 bases). In germline, CDR1 is SQVTM, CDR2 ANQGSEA. The CDR3 covers 16 residues. V dropped 6 bases and J dropped 4 bases, with 24 bases sitting between them. The CDR3 nucleotides read TGCAGCGTCGCCGGGGGGGGCGACTCTGATGTCTATGGCTACACCTTC. It translates to CSVAGGGDSDVYGYTF.

The chain couples TRBV7-6 to TRBJ1-6, with a tentative D call TRBD1 (5 bases). V lost 5 bases to trimming and J lost 5 bases, with 16 bases between them. Germline CDR1 reads SGHVS; CDR2 reads FNYEAQ. The CDR3 contains 16 residues. CDR3 bases: TGTGCCAGCAGCCCAAGGGGAACACTGGATAATTCACCCCTCCACTTT. Encoded protein: CASSPRGTLDNSPLHF.

The table lists this clone with a count of one. The chain recombines TRBV12-5 with TRBJ2-7; 7 bases line up with TRBD2. V shed 0 bases and J 2 bases; nucleotides not matched to a gene: 16. Germline V gives CDR1 LGHNT, CDR2 FRNRAP. CDR3 length: 19 residues. As DNA, the CDR3 is TGTGCTAGTGGTTTGGTACTAAAGGGGCCCCGGGGGGTTACCTACGAGCAGTACTTC. This encodes CASGLVLKGPRGVTYEQYF.

The chain carries TRBV30 and TRBJ1-1; TRBD1 aligns across 8 bases. V dropped 3 bases and J dropped 0; count of bases not matched to a gene: 12. The CDR3 totals 17 residues. Germline values: CDR1 GTSNPN, CDR2 SVGIG (reference sequence). The CDR3, as DNA: TGTGCCTGGAGACAAGAACCCAGGGGGCGGATGAACACTGAAGCTTTCTTT. Encoded protein: CAWRQEPRGRMNTEAFF.

This clone was detected only once. This sequence joins TRBV4-2 and TRBJ2-7, with 11 bases aligning to TRBD2. Germline V gene sequence: CDR1 LGHNA, CDR2 YNFKEQ. The CDR3 runs to 15 residues. The trim removed 5 bases at V and 6 bases at J, leaving 9 bases unmatched. CDR3 region: CASSTLAGGLTEQYF. The CDR3 DNA follows: TGTGCCAGCAGCACGCTAGCGGGGGGCCTTACCGAGCAGTACTTC.

V gene TRBV27 combines with J gene TRBJ2-2; perhaps TRBD2 as D (6 bases). The CDR3 spans 15 residues. The ends were cut back, 8 bases at V and 0 bases at J, with 13 bases in the middle. Germline assignment: CDR1 MNHEY and CDR2 SMNVEV (reference sequence). The CDR3 region is CASWNSGPNTGELFF. The CDR3 coding sequence is TGTGCCAGCTGGAATAGCGGACCGAACACCGGGGAGCTGTTTTTT.

This sequence joins TRBV5-8 and TRBJ2-5; TRBD1 aligns across 7 bases. Germline loops: CDR1 SGHTS, CDR2 YDEGEE. This CDR3 contains 14 residues. The V and J ends lost 4 bases and 2 bases, in that order; junction bases with no gene match: 5. The CDR3 DNA reads TGTGCCAGCAGCCCGGGACAGAGACAAGAGACCCAGTACTTC. Protein product: CASSPGQRQETQYF. The full variable domain, its missing parts supplied by reference TRBV5-8 and TRBJ2-5, is EAGVTQSPTHLIKTRGQQATLRCSPISGHTSVYWYQQALGLGLQFLLWYDEGEERNRGNFPPRFSGRQFPNYSSELNVNALELEDSALYLCASSPGQRQETQYFGPGTRLLVL.

The chain uses TRBV4-1 and TRBJ1-2, with D maybe TRBD1 (5 bases). The CDR3 contains 12 residues. V was shortened by 3 bases and J by 3 bases, with 5 bases between the two germline ends. Per germline, CDR1 MGHRA and CDR2 YSYEKL. The CDR3 region has the DNA TGCGCCAGCAGCCAGACAGACTATGGCTACACCTTC. Amino acids: CASSQTDYGYTF.

V usage is TRBV30 and J usage is TRBJ1-3; D might be TRBD1 (5 bases). The germline V gene encodes CDR1 GTSNPN and CDR2 SVGIG (reference sequence). The CDR3 runs 15 residues. V lost 5 bases and J lost 0, with 14 bases in between. The CDR3 nucleotides are TGTGCCTGGGTCCCGGGTGACAGCTCTGGAAACACCATATATTTT. This codes for CAWVPGDSSGNTIYF.

The genes are TRBV29-1 and TRBJ1-1, with D perhaps TRBD1 (5 bases). V was trimmed by 3 bases and J by 3 bases, leaving 8 bases between them. The length of the CDR3 is 12 residues. Looked up from germline, CDR1 is SQVTM and CDR2 is ANQGSEA. The DNA of the CDR3 is TGCAGCGTTGAGCCGGGGGACACTGAAGCTTTCTTT. Its translation: CSVEPGDTEAFF.

This chain connects TRBV5-3 to TRBJ1-3; TRBD1 might be the D (5 bases). TRBV5-3 is an ORF, and what it does is uncertain. The CDR3 length is 15 residues. Trimming took 4 bases from V and 4 from J, leaving 15 bases between them. The CDR3 region has the DNA TGTGCCAGAAGCACCGAGCAGGGAACCGGAAACACCATATATTTT. It specifies CARSTEQGTGNTIYF.

The chain recombines TRBV19 with TRBJ2-2, with 7 positions matching TRBD1. The CDR3 is 15 residues long. The germline V gene has CDR1 LNHDA and CDR2 SQIVND (reference sequence). The V gene end was trimmed by 11 bases and the J gene end by 0 bases; junction bases not matched to a gene: 9. The CDR3 sequence is CAVQGSHSNTGELFF. CDR3 in DNA: TGTGCCGTACAGGGGAGTCATTCGAACACCGGGGAGCTGTTTTTT.

A few counts support this clone. J is TRBJ2-5 and V is TRBV9, with 8 nucleotides matching TRBD2. CDR1 is SGDLS, CDR2 YYNGEE, per germline. The V and J ends lost 3 bases and 5 bases, in that order; junction bases with no gene match: 9. The CDR3 totals 15 residues. The CDR3 is CASSAPGLGKETQYF. CDR3 sequence (DNA): TGTGCCAGCAGCGCACCGGGACTAGGCAAGGAGACCCAGTACTTC.

This clone was counted between two and nine times. This chain joins TRBV11-2 and TRBJ1-2, with D possibly being TRBD1 (5 bases). Trimming shortened V by 6 bases and J by 4 bases, and 15 bases separated the two germline ends. Germline loops: CDR1 SGHAT, CDR2 FQNNGV. This CDR3 is 14 amino acids long. This CDR3 reads CASRAGTGSYGYTF. CDR3 nucleotide sequence: TGTGCCAGCAGGGCCGGGACCGGGAGCTATGGCTACACCTTC.

The chain carries TRBV18 and TRBJ1-5; D is undetermined. The CDR3 is 14 residues long. V shed 3 bases and J shed 3 bases, with 9 bases lying between them. Looked up from germline, CDR1 is KGHSH and CDR2 is LQKENI. In DNA form, the CDR3 reads TGTGCCAGCTCACCGGAGGCCTACAATCAGCCCCAGCATTTT. Translated: CASSPEAYNQPQHF.

The chain links TRBV18 to TRBJ1-2; maybe TRBD1 (5 bases). The CDR3 has 16 amino acids. Trimming removed 4 bases from V and 8 bases from J, with 23 bases in between. Germline V gene data show CDR1 as KGHSH and CDR2 as LQKENI. CDR3 coding DNA: TGTGCCAGCTCACTCACTCAAGCAATCCAGGGTTCCGGCTACACCTTC. Translated: CASSLTQAIQGSGYTF.

This chain uses TRBV18 with TRBJ1-1; D is uncertain. The length of the CDR3 is 14 residues. Trimming removed 2 bases at V and 1 base at J, with 8 bases between. Germline V gene data show CDR1 as KGHSH and CDR2 as LQKENI. The CDR3 reads CASSPGPGNTEAFF. In DNA form, the CDR3 reads TGTGCCAGCTCACCAGGACCCGGGAACACTGAAGCTTTCTTT.

This clone has just one count. This chain connects TRBV29-1 to TRBJ2-5, with a weak D call TRBD1 (5 bases). From germline, CDR1 is SQVTM and CDR2 ANQGSEA. The CDR3 runs to 14 residues. Trimming pared 5 bases from V and 1 base from J, leaving 14 bases between. The chain's CDR3 is CSVQKPGSQETQYF. The CDR3 DNA reads as TGCAGCGTTCAGAAACCAGGGTCCCAAGAGACCCAGTACTTC.

The table lists this clone with a few counts. This chain connects TRBV6-5 to TRBJ1-2; maybe TRBD1 (5 bases). The CDR3 runs to 13 residues. Germline V lookup: CDR1 MNHEY, CDR2 SVGAGI. V was shortened by 6 bases and J by 3 bases, with 11 bases between the two germline ends. The CDR3 nucleotides are TGTGCCAGCAGCCCCGGCAGGGACTATGGCTACACCTTC. It specifies CASSPGRDYGYTF.

V and J are TRBV13 and TRBJ2-3, with D possibly being TRBD1 (5 bases). V lost 4 bases to trimming and J lost 2 bases, with 13 bases between them. CDR1 is PRHDT and CDR2 is FYEKMQ in the germline V gene (reference sequence). This CDR3 comprises 15 residues. The CDR3: CASSSRQRVTDTQYF. In nucleotides, the CDR3 is TGTGCCAGCAGCTCCCGACAGAGAGTCACAGATACGCAGTATTTT.

CDR3 bases: TGTGCCAGCAGCTCTCCCAATCAGCCCCAGCATTTT. Its protein is CASSSPNQPQHF. The V gene is TRBV5-8, the J gene TRBJ1-5, with D uncertain. Per the germline V gene, CDR1 is SGHTS and CDR2 is YDEGEE. V lost 3 bases and J lost 3, with 4 bases in between. The CDR3 runs to 12 residues.